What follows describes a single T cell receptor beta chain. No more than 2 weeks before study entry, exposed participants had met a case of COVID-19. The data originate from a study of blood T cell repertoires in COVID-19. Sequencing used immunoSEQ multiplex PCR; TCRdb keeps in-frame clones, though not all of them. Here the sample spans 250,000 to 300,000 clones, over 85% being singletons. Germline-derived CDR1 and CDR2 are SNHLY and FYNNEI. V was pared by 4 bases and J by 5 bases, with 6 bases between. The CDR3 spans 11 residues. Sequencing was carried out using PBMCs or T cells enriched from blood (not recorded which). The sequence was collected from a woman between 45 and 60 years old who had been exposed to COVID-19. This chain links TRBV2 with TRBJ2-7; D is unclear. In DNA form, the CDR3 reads TGTGCCAGCAGTGCAAACAACGAGCAGTACTTC. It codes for CASSANNEQYF.